This T cell receptor (beta chain) was profiled in a study of regulatory T cells in long-lasting Graves disease. The time point is: newly diagnosed GD, antithyroid drugs for less than 3 months. The TCR library was prepared using RNA isolated from PBMCs. Study-level results: Persistent disease preferred TRBV28, TRBJ1-2 and TRBJ2-5; new disease, TRBV20-1 and TRBJ2-1.

CDR3 size: 15 residues. Trimming removed 4 bases at V and 9 bases at J, with 20 bases between. Per germline, CDR1 SGHDT and CDR2 YYEEEE. Remarks on this clonotype: What it binds is unknown.

To make TCR beta libraries, researchers used iRepertoire HTBI primers and Arm-PCR of CDR3 regions. Original data processing: Spanning all samples, the identified segments comprised some 60 TRBV and about 13 TRBJ. MiXCR, applied by TCRdb to the multiplex PCR reads, yields one record per CDR3 protein. TCRdb's processing, not the authors', yielded these V and J calls. The sample yields around 450,000 distinct CDR3 sequences, approximately 15% seen once. The data were also submitted as part of a second study, on T cells in Graves' hyperthyroidism and ophthalmopathy. According to that study: The HTBI primer set was used in a first-round RT-PCR of the TCR CDR3. Ophthalmopathy got predicted by the model a median approximately six months before its onset.

This receptor was obtained from a woman in her forties with Graves disease. The chain combines TRBV5-6 with TRBJ2-1; perhaps TRBD2 as D (7 bases). Sequenced here: peripheral blood mononuclear cells (PBMCs), sampled at new diagnosis, from a patient treated with antithyroid drugs. CDR3 sequence (DNA): TGTGCCAGCAGCCCCTTGCTGCGGGGGCAGGGTGAGCAGTTCTTC. Protein product: CASSPLLRGQGEQFF.